What follows are 18 T cell receptor beta chains derived from one specimen sequenced in a study of shared clonotypes between healthy human individuals. Clones were read by immunoSEQ multiplex PCR, and TCRdb kept only the in-frame ones, dropping some. The table includes about 2.1 million clones, about 93% detected once. The naive CD8 subset, CD45RO-negative cells positively selected for CCR7, excluded terminally differentiated effector memory CD45RA+ cells. The specimen sequenced was naive CD8+ T cells from PBMCs. The receptors derive from a man aged 18 to 30 in good health. Some clones in this sample may be carry-over from other donors' samples.

This chain uses TRBV29-1 with TRBJ2-1; 7 positions match TRBD2. Germline CDR1 reads SQVTM; CDR2 reads ANQGSEA. The junction had 10 bases not matched to a gene; V was cut back by 3 bases and J by 2 bases. The CDR3 contains 16 residues. CDR3 nucleotides: TGCAGCGTTGATGGGTCGGGCGGGAGAACCTACAATGAGCAGTTCTTC. This codes for CSVDGSGGRTYNEQFF.

The genes are TRBV30 and TRBJ2-7; perhaps TRBD1 as D (9 bases). This CDR3 spans 20 amino acids. V lost 1 base, J lost 6 bases, and 34 bases lay in between. Germline-derived CDR1 and CDR2 are GTSNPN and SVGIG (reference sequence). Here the CDR3 DNA reads TGTGCCTGGAGTGGCTGGCGAACAGGGGGCGCGGAGCGGGAGTACTTCGAGCAGTACTTC. Translation: CAWSGWRTGGAEREYFEQYF.

The V and J genes are TRBV14 and TRBJ1-2; D possibly corresponds to TRBD1 (5 bases). Trimming pared 0 bases from V and 8 bases from J, leaving 13 bases between. The CDR3 is 14 residues long. Germline V CDR1 and CDR2: SGHDN, FVKESK. CDR3 protein: CASSQEGRDRGYTF. In DNA form, the CDR3 reads TGTGCCAGCAGCCAAGAGGGCAGGGATCGCGGCTACACCTTC.

The V gene is TRBV19, the J gene TRBJ2-1; TRBD1 is a possible D gene (5 bases). Per germline, CDR1 LNHDA and CDR2 SQIVND (reference sequence). V was clipped by 7 bases and J by 1 base, with 17 bases between them. The CDR3 is 16 residues long. The CDR3 DNA follows: TGTGCCAGTACGGACACAGGCCTGGGGTCCTACAATGAGCAGTTCTTC. Protein: CASTDTGLGSYNEQFF.

The rearrangement links TRBV7-9 to TRBJ2-1; D gene unclear. Trimming shortened V by 2 bases and J by 7 bases, and 18 bases separated the two germline ends. Germline CDR1 reads SEHNR; CDR2 reads FQNEAQ (reference sequence). This CDR3 contains 16 residues. The CDR3 is CASSLNSRLDQNEQFF. The CDR3 nucleotides read TGTGCCAGCAGCTTAAATTCCCGGCTAGATCAAAATGAGCAGTTCTTC.

The rearrangement uses TRBV27 and TRBJ1-5; possible D gene TRBD1, 5 bases. The CDR3 loop spans 15 amino acids. The V end lost 6 bases, the J end lost 5 bases, and 17 bases lay between the germline ends. The germline V gene encodes CDR1 MNHEY and CDR2 SMNVEV (reference sequence). The CDR3, as DNA: TGTGCCAGCAGGATGGGGGGTAGGGGCGATCAGCCCCAGCATTTT. It encodes CASRMGGRGDQPQHF.

The sample holds a few counts of this clone. Other DNA sequences of this sample code for an identical CDR3. The V and J genes are TRBV19 and TRBJ1-5; D uncertain. The ends were cut back, 0 bases at V and 2 bases at J, with 5 bases in the middle. CDR1 and CDR2 (germline): LNHDA, SQIVND (reference sequence). The CDR3 is 14 residues long. The CDR3 sequence: CASSIDGGNQPQHF. CDR3 DNA: TGTGCCAGTAGTATAGATGGAGGCAATCAGCCCCAGCATTTT.

The chain couples TRBV7-3 to TRBJ1-2; D call uncertain. The V gene's germline CDR1 is SGHTA and CDR2 FQGTGA. V was clipped by 2 bases and J by 7 bases, with 5 bases between them. CDR3 length: 11 amino acids. CDR3 DNA: TGTGCCAGCAGCTTAGAGGCTGGCTACACCTTC. The encoded protein is CASSLEAGYTF.

V and J are TRBV19 and TRBJ1-1, with no clear D. Germline V gene lookup returns CDR1 LNHDA and CDR2 SQIVND (reference sequence). There are 16 residues in the CDR3. V was shortened by 6 bases and J by 2 bases, with 19 bases between the two germline ends. DNA of the CDR3: TGTGCCAGTAGATTGGCCCTCGGGAGCCTTAACACTGAAGCTTTCTTT. Its protein product is CASRLALGSLNTEAFF.

The V gene is TRBV6-1, the J gene TRBJ2-7; 7 nucleotides match TRBD1. This CDR3 has 14 amino acids. Germline assignment: CDR1 MNHNS and CDR2 SASEGT. V was pared by 2 bases and J by 6 bases, with 7 bases of the junction left unmatched. In nucleotides, the CDR3 is TGTGCCAGCAGTGAAACAGGGGTGGTAAGCGAGCAGTACTTC. It translates to CASSETGVVSEQYF.

The chain links TRBV11-3 to TRBJ1-1, with 7 bases identical to TRBD1. After removal of 8 bases from V and 6 bases from J, the junction contained 12 bases not matched to a gene. The CDR3 has 14 amino acids. CDR1 is SGHNT, CDR2 YENEEA, per germline. The CDR3 DNA reads TGTGCCAGCGGCACCGACAGGGCGAGGCCTGAAGCTTTCTTT. Translation gives CASGTDRARPEAFF.

V usage is TRBV5-1 and J usage is TRBJ2-7; 9 bases line up with TRBD1. V lost 4 bases, J lost 6 bases, and 5 bases stayed unmatched. CDR3 size: 13 residues. From germline, CDR1 is SGHRS and CDR2 YFSETQ. CDR3 in DNA: TGCGCCAGCAGCCCTACAGGGGGCATCGAGCAGTACTTC. Amino acid sequence: CASSPTGGIEQYF.

The chain couples TRBV4-3 to TRBJ2-2; 7 bases map to TRBD2. Germline assignment: CDR1 LGHNA and CDR2 YSLEER. The V gene end was trimmed by 4 bases and the J gene end by 5 bases; junction bases not matched to a gene: 10. The length of the CDR3 is 16 residues. The CDR3 nucleotides read TGCGCCAGCAGCCCCACGGGGGAGGGCCTGACCGGGGAGCTGTTTTTT. Translation: CASSPTGEGLTGELFF.

The J gene is TRBJ1-1, the V gene TRBV9; the D gene is possibly TRBD1 (6 bases). This CDR3 spans 14 amino acids. With 0 bases removed from V and 6 bases from J, the gap between germline ends came to 12 bases. Looked up from germline, CDR1 is SGDLS and CDR2 is YYNGEE. The CDR3 region has the DNA TGTGCCAGCAGCGTAGGGGTAGGGACATCTGAAGCTTTCTTT. Protein product: CASSVGVGTSEAFF.

V gene TRBV7-2 combines with J gene TRBJ2-7, with TRBD2 matching 11 bases. The CDR3 covers 16 residues. Looked up from germline, CDR1 is SGHTA and CDR2 is FQGNSA. V lost 4 bases, J lost 6 bases, and 11 bases stayed unmatched. CDR3 residues: CASSSRLAGTSGEQYF. CDR3 DNA: TGTGCCAGCAGCTCCAGACTAGCGGGGACCTCAGGCGAGCAGTACTTC.

Comments on this clone: One end of the junction does not line up with germline, which may come from a read error. The rearrangement joins TRBV29-1 to TRBJ2-1; 7 bases match TRBD1. The CDR3 has 15 residues. CDR1 is SQVTM and CDR2 is ANQGSEA in the germline V gene. CDR3 bases: TGCAGCGTTGAAGATAAGGGACAGATACTCTCTCCTCGTCTCTTC. This codes for CSVEDKGQILSPRLF.

This clone was counted between two and nine times. In the same sample, other DNA sequences code for this CDR3. The V call is TRBV27, the J call TRBJ2-7, with D unresolved. In germline, CDR1 is MNHEY, CDR2 SMNVEV (reference sequence). Trimming cost V 3 bases and J 4 bases, with 10 bases left between them. The CDR3 is 13 residues long. The CDR3 DNA sequence: TGTGCCAGCAGTTTCGGCGGTCGGTACGAGCAGTACTTC. Its translation: CASSFGGRYEQYF.

The sample holds one count of this clone. V and J are TRBV2 and TRBJ2-7, with 11 bases aligning to TRBD2. The CDR3 loop spans 17 amino acids. The germline V gene has CDR1 SNHLY and CDR2 FYNNEI. Unmatched junction bases numbered 12, after V lost 5 bases and J lost 3 bases. CDR3 loop: CASSNPDAGLAVYEQYF. CDR3 DNA: TGTGCCAGCAGTAATCCAGATGCGGGACTAGCGGTCTACGAGCAGTACTTC.